This T cell receptor (beta chain) derives from a study of T cells expressing NK-cell markers. About the research overall: Just one sequenced donor of eight was HCMV-seronegative, while seven were seropositive.

Looked up from germline, CDR1 is KGHDR and CDR2 is SFDVKD. This CDR3 comprises 15 residues. 5'RACE template switching with UMIs produced the TCR beta cDNA. Following a re-call of the 5' RACE reads, TCRdb has one entry per CDR3 protein and lacks DNA. The table lists 300,000 to 500,000 distinct CDR3 sequences. Concerning this clonotype: Antigen specificity is unknown.

Study-wide results and limits: Whether expanded NKG2C-expressing T cell clones recognize HCMV is unknown.

The rearrangement links TRBV24-1 to TRBJ2-3; as DNA is missing, the TRBD1 call by TCRdb cannot be tested. The sample taken for sequencing was blood T cells: a sorted CD56 or NKG2C T cell subset, CD4+ or CD8+ T cells, or bulk PBMC T cells (not recorded which). This clonotype was obtained from a woman between 50 and 59 years old in good health. The CDR3 is CATSGGQGETDTQYF.